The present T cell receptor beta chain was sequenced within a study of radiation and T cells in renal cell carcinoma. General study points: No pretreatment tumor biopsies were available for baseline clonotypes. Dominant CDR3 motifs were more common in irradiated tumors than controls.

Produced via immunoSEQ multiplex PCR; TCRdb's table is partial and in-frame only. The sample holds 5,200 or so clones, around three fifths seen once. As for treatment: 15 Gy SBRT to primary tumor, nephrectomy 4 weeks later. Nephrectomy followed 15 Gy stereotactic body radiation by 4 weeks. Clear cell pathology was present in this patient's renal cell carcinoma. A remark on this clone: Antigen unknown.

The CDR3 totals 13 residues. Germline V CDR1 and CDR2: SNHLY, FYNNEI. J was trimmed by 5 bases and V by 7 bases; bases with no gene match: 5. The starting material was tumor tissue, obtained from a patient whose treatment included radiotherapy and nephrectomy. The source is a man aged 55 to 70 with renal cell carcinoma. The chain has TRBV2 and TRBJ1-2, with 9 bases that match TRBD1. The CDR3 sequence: CASTQGAGYGYTF. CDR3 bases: TGTGCCAGCACACAGGGGGCTGGATATGGCTACACCTTC. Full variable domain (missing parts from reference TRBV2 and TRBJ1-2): EPEVTQTPSHQVTQMGQEVILRCVPISNHLYFYWYRQILGQKVEFLVSFYNNEISEKSEIFDDQFSVERPDGSNFTLKIRSTKLEDSAMYFCASTQGAGYGYTFGSGTRLTVV.